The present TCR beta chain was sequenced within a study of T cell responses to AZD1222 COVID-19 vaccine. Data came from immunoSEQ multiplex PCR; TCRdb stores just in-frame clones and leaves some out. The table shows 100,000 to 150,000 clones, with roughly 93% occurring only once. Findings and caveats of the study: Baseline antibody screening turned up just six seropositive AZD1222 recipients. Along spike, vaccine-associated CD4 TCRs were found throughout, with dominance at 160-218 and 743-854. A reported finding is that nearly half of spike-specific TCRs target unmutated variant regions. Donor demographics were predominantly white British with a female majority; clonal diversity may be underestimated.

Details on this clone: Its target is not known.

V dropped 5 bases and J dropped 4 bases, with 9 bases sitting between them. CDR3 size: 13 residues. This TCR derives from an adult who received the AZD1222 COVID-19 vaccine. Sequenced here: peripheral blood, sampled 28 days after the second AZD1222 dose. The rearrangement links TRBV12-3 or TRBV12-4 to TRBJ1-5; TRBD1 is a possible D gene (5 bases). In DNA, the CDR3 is TGTGCCAGCAGTCGCGGGGGGAATCAGCCCCAGCATTTT. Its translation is CASSRGGNQPQHF.